These T cell receptor beta chains were read from a single sample in a study of CD8+ T cells in alopecia areata. Assay used: immunoSEQ multiplex PCR; TCRdb lists only in-frame clones, some missing. Of roughly 120,000 clones in the sample, more than 45% were seen once. Source: CD4+ T cells sorted from blood, taken at week 4, from a patient treated with tofacitinib. The receptors were gathered from a human donor with alopecia areata. The conserved cysteine and the conserved F or W are not part of the CDR3 here. Each record gives: J gene, clone size, V gene, CDR3 protein. A clone size is listed for some rows: how often the clone was seen (once, few, many), or a class if it is expanded.

J: TRBJ2-1
size: NA
V: TRBV28
CDR3: ASSLWGFPGGNEQF

J: TRBJ1-1
size: NA
V: TRBV5-1
CDR3: ASSLDAIEMNTEAF

J: TRBJ1-2
size: NA
V: TRBV25-1
CDR3: ASSTSYYGYT

J: TRBJ1-2
size: NA
V: TRBV7-9
CDR3: ASSREEDGYT

J: TRBJ1-1
size: NA
V: TRBV12-5
CDR3: ASGLGSGGRGEAF

J: TRBJ2-1
size: NA
V: TRBV30
CDR3: AWTESSNEQF

J: TRBJ1-2
size: NA
V: TRBV29-1
CDR3: SVRRAVGVTTNYGYT

J: TRBJ1-2
size: NA
V: TRBV30
CDR3: AWSVQGPYGYT

J: TRBJ1-1
size: NA
V: TRBV29-1
CDR3: SVLGVLMNTEAF

J: TRBJ2-4
size: NA
V: TRBV30
CDR3: AWSVGGGGNIQY

J: TRBJ2-5
size: many
V: TRBV5-8
CDR3: ASSLGGTGTETQY

J: TRBJ1-1
size: few
V: TRBV15
CDR3: ATSRDWTEAF

J: TRBJ2-7
size: many
V: TRBV7-9
CDR3: ASSSRGPEEQY

J: TRBJ1-6
size: NA
V: TRBV30
CDR3: AWSGGLSSPLH

J: TRBJ1-2
size: NA
V: TRBV30
CDR3: AWEGLGNGYT

J: TRBJ2-5
size: NA
V: TRBV5-1
CDR3: ASSPGRSGSEETQY

J: TRBJ1-2
size: NA
V: TRBV29-1
CDR3: SVAAEFNYGYT

J: TRBJ1-1
size: few
V: TRBV30
CDR3: AWSYGGMGTEAF

J: TRBJ2-7
size: NA
V: TRBV29-1
CDR3: SVEDRTSGTSYEQY

J: TRBJ2-3
size: NA
V: TRBV4-2
CDR3: ASSQGVREKDTQY

J: TRBJ2-5
size: NA
V: TRBV18
CDR3: ASSPEETQY

J: TRBJ2-7
size: NA
V: TRBV1
CDR3: TSSSREEFRAYEQY

J: TRBJ2-6
size: once
V: TRBV15
CDR3: VTSRGPVSRGSSGANVLT

J: TRBJ2-7
size: NA
V: TRBV5-4
CDR3: ASSLYRTGYYEQY

J: TRBJ2-3
size: NA
V: TRBV30
CDR3: AQDRGTDTQY

J: TRBJ1-2
size: NA
V: TRBV25-1
CDR3: ASSDQMGARGYT

J: TRBJ2-3
size: once
V: TRBV25-1
CDR3: ASRHSGSRDTQY

J: TRBJ1-5
size: NA
V: TRBV5-6
CDR3: ASSFGNSPGNQPQH

J: TRBJ1-1
size: few
V: TRBV18
CDR3: ASSIGQSNTEAF

J: TRBJ1-1
size: NA
V: TRBV28
CDR3: ASSPWTGTGAF

J: TRBJ2-7
size: NA
V: TRBV29-1
CDR3: SVRGQGRGEQY

J: TRBJ2-2
size: NA
V: TRBV2
CDR3: ARNRGQNTGELF

J: TRBJ1-1
size: few
V: TRBV11-1
CDR3: ASSRGGQMNTEAF

J: TRBJ1-1
size: NA
V: TRBV4-1
CDR3: ASSHIAGPEAF

J: TRBJ2-3
size: few
V: TRBV5-1
CDR3: ASSRWAGPTSTDTQY

J: TRBJ2-2
size: NA
V: TRBV7-7
CDR3: ASTSGGTGELF

J: TRBJ2-1
size: NA
V: TRBV20-1
CDR3: SARRATEQF

J: TRBJ2-3
size: NA
V: TRBV19
CDR3: ASSIGGSPDTQY

J: TRBJ1-5
size: NA
V: TRBV6-1
CDR3: ASSHDRFNQPQH

J: TRBJ2-7
size: NA
V: TRBV7-6
CDR3: ASSLVLRQGVGEQY

J: TRBJ1-2
size: NA
V: TRBV7-2
CDR3: ASSDIWGGYT

J: TRBJ1-1
size: NA
V: TRBV29-1
CDR3: SVAAGPNTEAF

J: TRBJ1-3
size: few
V: TRBV29-1
CDR3: SVGAGNTIY

J: TRBJ2-6
size: NA
V: TRBV20-1
CDR3: SAIGANVLT

J: TRBJ2-7
size: NA
V: TRBV6-5
CDR3: ASSYSGFGTYEQY